One and the same sample provided the 15 T cell receptor beta chains below, sequenced in a study of T-cell reconstitution after alpha-beta-depleted transplantation in children. Preparation of the TCRbeta library used unique molecular identifiers. Using its own MiXCR run on the PCR reads, TCRdb lists one record per CDR3 protein. The repertoire holds some 600,000 distinct CDR3 sequences, with about 15% as singletons. Sequences were derived from PBMCs from the stem cell graft donor, sampled from the stem cell graft. The source of these receptors is a human donor who donated a stem cell graft to a child with acute myeloid leukemia.

At least ten counts were recorded for this clonotype. The chain links TRBV4-3 to TRBJ2-1; a weak D match, TRBD1 (5 bases). The CDR3 extends over 17 amino acids. V lost 3 bases and J lost 6, with 21 bases in between. Per germline, CDR1 LGHNA and CDR2 YSLEER. CDR3 coding DNA: TGCGCCAGCAGCCAGGCCCACCGCTCCGACAGACTCAATGAGCAGTTCTTC. This sequence encodes CASSQAHRSDRLNEQFF.

This clonotype turned up a few times. This chain uses TRBV7-9 with TRBJ2-1, with TRBD1 identical over 9 bases. CDR1 SEHNR and CDR2 FQNEAQ come from the germline V gene (reference sequence). V shed 3 bases and J 8 bases; nucleotides not matched to a gene: 5. The CDR3 is made up of 14 amino acids. CDR3 residues: CASSFRDRVYEQFF. CDR3 bases: TGTGCCAGCAGCTTTCGGGACAGGGTCTATGAGCAGTTCTTC.

This clonotype occurred many times. The rearrangement links TRBV20-1 to TRBJ2-1, with 7 bases fitting TRBD1. This CDR3 has 18 amino acids. The junction had 18 bases not matched to a gene; V was cut back by 3 bases and J by 4 bases. CDR1 and CDR2 (germline): DFQATT, SNEGSKA (reference sequence). In DNA form, the CDR3 reads TGCAGTGCTAGGGCCAGGACAGGTGTGGGCCCGGGGTACAATGAGCAGTTCTTC. Translating gives CSARARTGVGPGYNEQFF.

The CDR3, as DNA: TGTGCCAGCAGCTTAGTGAGCGGGGACTCAGATACGCAGTATTTT. Translated, it gives CASSLVSGDSDTQYF. The chain is built from TRBV7-2 and TRBJ2-3, with 7 bases identical to TRBD2. The germline gives CDR1 SGHTA, CDR2 FQGNSA. The length of the CDR3 is 15 residues. The V gene end was trimmed by 1 base and the J gene end by 4 bases; junction bases not matched to a gene: 5.

This clonotype has a count of ten or more. The V and J genes are TRBV29-1 and TRBJ1-1; tentative D call: TRBD1 (6 bases). The CDR3 totals 15 residues. V was shortened by 6 bases and J by 0 bases, with 17 bases between the two germline ends. Germline CDR1 reads SQVTM; CDR2 reads ANQGSEA. The CDR3: CSVPGQGSVNTEAFF. The CDR3 bases are TGCAGCGTCCCGGGGCAGGGGAGTGTGAACACTGAAGCTTTCTTT.

This clonotype has only a few counts. Here the CDR3 reads CATRGAGQGAEAFF. The CDR3 nucleotides are TGTGCCACCCGGGGAGCAGGACAGGGTGCTGAAGCTTTCTTT. The gene calls are TRBV7-9 and TRBJ1-1, with TRBD1 matching over 8 bases. CDR3 length: 14 amino acids. The J segment lost 6 bases and the V segment lost 10 bases, leaving 13 bases of the junction unmatched. Germline CDR1 and CDR2: SEHNR and FQNEAQ (reference sequence).

This clonotype was recorded many times. The genes are TRBV6-5 and TRBJ2-5; D not resolved. Germline V gene sequence: CDR1 MNHEY, CDR2 SVGAGI. V lost 2 bases and J 2 bases, leaving 6 bases between the germline ends. This CDR3 spans 13 amino acids. In nucleotides, the CDR3 is TGTGCCAGCAGTTACGGCATACAAGAGACCCAGTACTTC. Its protein is CASSYGIQETQYF.

The genes are TRBV20-1 and TRBJ2-7, with D unresolved. Trimming pared 5 bases from V and 2 bases from J, leaving 10 bases between. The CDR3 is 12 residues long. The V gene's germline CDR1 is DFQATT and CDR2 SNEGSKA (reference sequence). The CDR3 loop is CSAGGSPYEQYV. The CDR3 DNA follows: TGCAGTGCTGGCGGAAGTCCCTACGAGCAGTACGTC.

The chain links TRBV27 to TRBJ1-4; 8 bases are a match to TRBD1. CDR3 length: 14 residues. The germline gives CDR1 MNHEY, CDR2 SMNVEV (reference sequence). After removal of 3 bases from V and 8 bases from J, the junction contained 5 bases not matched to a gene. CDR3 amino acids: CASSLLQGVEKLFF. Written as DNA, the CDR3 is TGTGCCAGCAGTTTGCTACAGGGGGTGGAAAAACTGTTTTTT.

This clonotype appeared many times. The chain couples TRBV20-1 to TRBJ2-1; 16 nucleotides line up with TRBD2. With 3 bases clipped from V and 4 bases from J, the junction kept 3 bases outside the gene matches. The CDR3 is made up of 16 amino acids. CDR1 and CDR2 (germline): DFQATT, SNEGSKA (reference sequence). The CDR3: CSASGTSGGAYNEQFF. CDR3 DNA: TGCAGTGCTAGCGGGACTAGCGGGGGGGCGTACAATGAGCAGTTCTTC.

This clonotype was observed at least ten times. The CDR3 loop is CASSYAGNQETQYF. The CDR3 bases are TGTGCCAGCAGTTACGCGGGCAACCAAGAGACCCAGTACTTC. This chain uses TRBV6-5 with TRBJ2-5, with a tentative D call TRBD2 (5 bases). This CDR3 has 14 amino acids. Trimming stripped 2 bases from V and 0 bases from J, with 7 bases between. Germline CDR1 and CDR2: MNHEY and SVGAGI.

This clonotype was observed at least ten times. The chain combines TRBV6-1 with TRBJ2-2; 7 bases map to TRBD1. V lost 4 bases to trimming and J lost 6 bases; unmatched junction nucleotides: 8. This CDR3 has 15 amino acids. CDR1 and CDR2 from the germline V gene are MNHNS and SASEGT. CDR3 sequence: CASSALDRDAGELFF. CDR3 nucleotide sequence: TGTGCCAGCAGTGCCCTCGACAGGGACGCCGGGGAGCTGTTTTTT.

There are a few counts of this clonotype. The V gene is TRBV24-1, the J gene TRBJ2-1; 9 bases map to TRBD2. The CDR3 runs 16 residues. V lost 2 bases and J lost 3; bases outside the gene matches: 4. The germline V gene has CDR1 KGHDR and CDR2 SFDVKD. DNA of the CDR3: TGTGCCACCAGTGATTCCAGCGGGGGGAGCTACAATGAGCAGTTCTTC. Translation gives CATSDSSGGSYNEQFF.

The CDR3 DNA sequence: TGCGCCAGCAGAGGATCGGGGGCCTACAATGAGCAGTTCTTC. Translating gives CASRGSGAYNEQFF. V is TRBV5-1 and J is TRBJ2-1, with D maybe TRBD2 (6 bases). Germline loops: CDR1 SGHRS, CDR2 YFSETQ. CDR3 size: 14 residues. The V and J ends lost 5 bases and 2 bases respectively, with 11 bases between them.

This clonotype was detected many times. V is TRBV29-1 and J is TRBJ1-1; D is unclear. The length of the CDR3 is 11 residues. Germline CDR1 SQVTM, CDR2 ANQGSEA. The V gene lost 5 bases and the J gene lost 6 bases, with 10 bases spanning the gap. Written as DNA, the CDR3 is TGCAGCGTTATCATGCTGTCTGAAGCTTTCTTT. Protein product: CSVIMLSEAFF.